Each of the 21 T cell receptor beta chains below was sequenced from the same sample in a study of blood T cell repertoires in COVID-19. The assay was immunoSEQ multiplex PCR, and TCRdb's table has in-frame clones only and misses some. The sample has approximately 130,000 clones; around four fifths are singletons. The sample consisted of peripheral blood. These receptors all come from a human donor in a cohort sampled during active COVID-19.

The CDR3 bases are TGTGCCAGCAGCGTAGTCGCTAGCGGGGGGCAAGAGACCCAGTACTTC. This encodes CASSVVASGGQETQYF. The chain carries TRBV9 and TRBJ2-5; 11 bases agree with TRBD2. The germline CDR1 and CDR2 sequences are SGDLS and YYNGEE. The trim removed 0 bases at V and 2 bases at J, leaving 3 bases unmatched. The CDR3 covers 16 residues.

The J gene is TRBJ2-1, the V gene TRBV30; 14 bases fit TRBD2. The CDR3 length is 16 residues. Germline CDR1 reads GTSNPN; CDR2 reads SVGIG (reference sequence). V trimming: 0 bases; J trimming: 9 bases; junction bases outside the gene matches: 7. CDR3 region: CAWSVPTSGGAGEQFF. Written as DNA, the CDR3 is TGTGCCTGGAGTGTGCCGACTAGCGGGGGGGCAGGTGAGCAGTTCTTC.

The chain carries TRBV7-9 and TRBJ1-6; 11 bases fit TRBD1. V shed 4 bases and J 9 bases; nucleotides not matched to a gene: 11. This CDR3 has 17 residues. CDR1 is SEHNR, CDR2 FQNEAQ, per germline (reference sequence). The DNA of the CDR3 is TGTGCCAGCAGCTCCCAGGGTGGACAGGGGGCGGCTTCACCCCTCCACTTT. It specifies CASSSQGGQGAASPLHF.

V usage is TRBV19 and J usage is TRBJ2-1, with a tentative D call TRBD1 (6 bases). In germline, CDR1 is LNHDA, CDR2 SQIVND (reference sequence). There are 15 residues in the CDR3. V lost 3 bases to trimming and J lost 0 bases, with 9 bases between them. The CDR3 nucleotides read TGTGCCAGTAGTATCAAGGACAGCTCCTACAATGAGCAGTTCTTC. Translation: CASSIKDSSYNEQFF.

The chain has TRBV19 and TRBJ2-7; D possibly corresponds to TRBD1 (6 bases). This CDR3 is built from 12 residues. Germline CDR1 reads LNHDA; CDR2 reads SQIVND (reference sequence). V was pared by 5 bases and J by 3 bases, with 8 bases between. The CDR3 region is CASSLTGYEQYF. CDR3 DNA sequence: TGTGCCAGTAGTCTGACAGGCTACGAGCAGTACTTC.

This clone was seen a single time. The chain links TRBV19 to TRBJ2-7; 7 positions agree with TRBD1. Germline V lookup: CDR1 LNHDA, CDR2 SQIVND (reference sequence). This CDR3 has 13 residues. The J segment lost 3 bases and the V segment lost 1 base, leaving 0 bases of the junction unmatched. CDR3 sequence (DNA): TGTGCCAGTAGTATAGGACAGGGCTACGAGCAGTACTTC. It codes for CASSIGQGYEQYF.

This chain connects TRBV5-1 to TRBJ2-5, with TRBD2 matching 11 bases. V shed 4 bases and J 2 bases; nucleotides not matched to a gene: 4. This CDR3 region has 15 residues. In germline, CDR1 is SGHRS, CDR2 YFSETQ. For the CDR3, the DNA is TGCGCCAGCAGCGTTCTAGCGGGGGGACAAGAGACCCAGTACTTC. Translating gives CASSVLAGGQETQYF. Supplemented by reference TRBV5-1 and TRBJ2-5, the full variable domain reads KAGVTQTPRYLIKTRGQQVTLSCSPISGHRSVSWYQQTPGQGLQFLFEYFSETQRNKGNFPGRFSGRQFSNSRSEMNVSTLELGDSALYLCASSVLAGGQETQYFGPGTRLLVL.

The V and J genes are TRBV24-1 and TRBJ1-1; D is perhaps TRBD1 (5 bases). The V gene lost 1 base and the J gene lost 3 bases, with 23 bases spanning the gap. The CDR3 is 19 amino acids. Looked up from germline, CDR1 is KGHDR and CDR2 is SFDVKD. The CDR3 coding sequence is TGTGCCACCAGTGATTTTGAAGGGACTGCGCATCCACCGGACACTGAAGCTTTCTTT. Protein product: CATSDFEGTAHPPDTEAFF.

CDR3 region: CASSAAASGGASSYEQYF. The CDR3 nucleotides read TGTGCCAGCAGTGCGGCCGCTAGCGGGGGGGCCTCCTCCTACGAGCAGTACTTC. J is TRBJ2-7 and V is TRBV2, with 12 bases lining up with TRBD2. The V gene's germline CDR1 is SNHLY and CDR2 FYNNEI. The length of the CDR3 is 18 residues. The V and J ends lost 4 bases and 0 bases, in that order; junction bases with no gene match: 10.

This chain uses TRBV3-1 (or the pseudogene TRBV3-2) with TRBJ2-3, with 11 nucleotides matching TRBD2. V lost 8 bases, J lost 10 bases, and 8 bases stayed unmatched. Germline lookup yields CDR1 LGHDT and CDR2 YNNKEL (reference sequence). The CDR3 has 13 amino acids. The CDR3 sequence is CASCPTSGGPQYF. In DNA form, the CDR3 reads TGTGCCAGCTGCCCTACTAGCGGGGGTCCGCAGTATTTT.

The chain has TRBV19 and TRBJ1-5; tentatively, D is TRBD1 (5 bases). V shed 9 bases and J shed 6 bases, with 15 bases lying between them. This CDR3 has 13 amino acids. Germline CDR1 is LNHDA and CDR2 is SQIVND (reference sequence). The CDR3 DNA sequence: TGTGCCAGACACGTAAGGACACGTCAGCCCCAGCATTTT. Protein product: CARHVRTRQPQHF.

The CDR3 reads CASSLDSRPPPLHF. CDR3 nucleotide sequence: TGCGCCAGCAGCCTGGACTCTCGACCACCACCCCTCCACTTT. V usage is TRBV4-1 and J usage is TRBJ1-6; D not resolved. The CDR3 spans 14 residues. V was trimmed by 4 bases and J by 11 bases, leaving 15 bases between them. Germline-derived CDR1 and CDR2 are MGHRA and YSYEKL.

In this sample, this clone turned up a few times. This sequence joins TRBV25-1 and TRBJ1-2; D not certain. Deletions cut 6 bases from V and 2 bases from J, with 10 bases between. This CDR3 is 13 amino acids long. Germline V gene sequence: CDR1 MGHDK, CDR2 SYGVNS. CDR3 nucleotide sequence: TGTGCCAGCAGCGCCGGGGTCAACTATGGCTACACCTTC. Protein: CASSAGVNYGYTF.

The rearrangement joins TRBV14 to TRBJ2-7; D is unresolved. Germline V gene data show CDR1 as SGHDN and CDR2 as FVKESK. The V end was cut by 0 bases, the J end by 3 bases, with 15 bases between. The CDR3 spans 16 residues. The CDR3 region is CASSQDGLAGFYEQYF. The CDR3 nucleotides read TGTGCCAGCAGCCAAGACGGTCTCGCAGGTTTCTACGAGCAGTACTTC.

A few counts support this clone. This chain joins TRBV5-4 and TRBJ2-2, with 11 bases fitting TRBD2. The CDR3 has 16 residues. With V trimmed by 4 bases and J by 6 bases, 8 bases remained unmatched. CDR1 and CDR2 (germline): SGHNT, YYREEE (reference sequence). CDR3 bases: TGTGCCAGCAGCCCCTCTGTAGCGGGGGGGCCCGGGGAGCTGTTTTTT. Protein sequence: CASSPSVAGGPGELFF.

This chain joins TRBV3-1 (or the pseudogene TRBV3-2) and TRBJ2-5; TRBD2 matches 9 bases. Germline CDR1 reads LGHDT; CDR2 reads YNNKEL (reference sequence). The V and J ends lost 1 base and 3 bases, in that order; junction bases with no gene match: 3. The CDR3 is 15 residues long. The CDR3 reads CASSQGRGGEETQYF. CDR3 nucleotides: TGTGCCAGCAGCCAAGGGCGGGGGGGCGAAGAGACCCAGTACTTC.

The chain couples TRBV5-6 to TRBJ2-7, with D maybe TRBD2 (6 bases). V dropped 0 bases and J dropped 3 bases, with 10 bases sitting between them. CDR3 length equals 14 residues. CDR1 and CDR2 (germline): SGHDT, YYEEEE. As DNA, the CDR3 is TGTGCCAGCAGCTTGGGGAGGGGATACTACGAGCAGTACTTC. This gives the protein CASSLGRGYYEQYF.

This chain links TRBV7-6 with TRBJ1-1; 9 bases line up with TRBD1. This CDR3 spans 14 amino acids. The trim removed 4 bases at V and 5 bases at J, leaving 5 bases unmatched. Per the germline V gene, CDR1 is SGHVS and CDR2 is FNYEAQ. DNA for the CDR3: TGTGCCAGCAGCTCCGGGACAGGGAAGACTGAAGCTTTCTTT. Translation: CASSSGTGKTEAFF.

V and J are TRBV7-2 and TRBJ2-2, with 9 bases aligning to TRBD2. With 5 bases clipped from V and 6 bases from J, the junction kept 13 bases outside the gene matches. The CDR3 is 17 residues long. The V gene's germline CDR1 is SGHTA and CDR2 FQGNSA. The CDR3 is CASSPGLAWTGAGELFF. In nucleotides, the CDR3 is TGTGCCAGCAGCCCGGGACTAGCTTGGACCGGGGCCGGGGAGCTGTTTTTT.

This sequence joins TRBV11-2 and TRBJ2-7, with D possibly being TRBD2 (5 bases). The V end lost 1 base, the J end lost 4 bases, and 14 bases lay between the germline ends. Germline CDR1 reads SGHAT; CDR2 reads FQNNGV. The CDR3 has 15 residues. The CDR3 DNA reads TGTGCCAGCAGCTTAGGGGCCGGGGTTACGTACGAGCAGTACTTC. Protein sequence: CASSLGAGVTYEQYF.

This clone was counted between two and nine times. The CDR3 DNA is TGTGCCAGTAGGGACAGCCGAAACGAGCAGTACTTC. Its protein product is CASRDSRNEQYF. The chain has TRBV19 and TRBJ2-7; weak D call: TRBD1 (6 bases). The CDR3 has 12 residues. Trimming left V 6 bases short and J 5 bases short, with 11 bases between. Looked up from germline, CDR1 is LNHDA and CDR2 is SQIVND (reference sequence).